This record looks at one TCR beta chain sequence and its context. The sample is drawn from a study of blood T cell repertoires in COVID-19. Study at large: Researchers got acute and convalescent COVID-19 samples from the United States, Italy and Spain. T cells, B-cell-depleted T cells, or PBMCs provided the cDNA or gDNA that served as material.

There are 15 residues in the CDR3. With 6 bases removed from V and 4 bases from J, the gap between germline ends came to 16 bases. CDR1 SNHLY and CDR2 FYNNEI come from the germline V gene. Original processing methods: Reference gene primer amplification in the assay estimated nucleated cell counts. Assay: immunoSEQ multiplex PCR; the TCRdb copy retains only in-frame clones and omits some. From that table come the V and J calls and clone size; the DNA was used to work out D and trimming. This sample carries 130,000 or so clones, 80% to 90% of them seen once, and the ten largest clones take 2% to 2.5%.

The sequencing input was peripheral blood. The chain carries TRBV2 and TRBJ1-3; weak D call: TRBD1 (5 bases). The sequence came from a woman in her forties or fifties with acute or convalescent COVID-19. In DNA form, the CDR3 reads TGTGCCAGCAGCCCAGAAATGGGGCCGGGAAACACCATATATTTT. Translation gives CASSPEMGPGNTIYF.